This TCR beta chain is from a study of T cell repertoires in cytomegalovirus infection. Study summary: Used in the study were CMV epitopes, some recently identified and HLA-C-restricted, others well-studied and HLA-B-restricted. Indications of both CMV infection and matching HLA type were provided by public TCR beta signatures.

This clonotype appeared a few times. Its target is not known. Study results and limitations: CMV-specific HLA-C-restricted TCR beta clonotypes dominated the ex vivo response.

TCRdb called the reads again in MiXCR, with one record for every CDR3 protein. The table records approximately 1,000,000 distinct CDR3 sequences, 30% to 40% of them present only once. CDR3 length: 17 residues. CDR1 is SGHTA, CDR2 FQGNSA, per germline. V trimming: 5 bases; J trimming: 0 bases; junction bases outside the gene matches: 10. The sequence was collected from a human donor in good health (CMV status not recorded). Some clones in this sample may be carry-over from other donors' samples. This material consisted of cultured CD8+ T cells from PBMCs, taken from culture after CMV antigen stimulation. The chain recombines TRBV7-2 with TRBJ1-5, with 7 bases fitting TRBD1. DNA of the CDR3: TGTGCCAGCAGCCAAAGGGGGACAGTTTATAGCAATCAGCCCCAGCATTTT. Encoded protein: CASSQRGTVYSNQPQHF.